The clone carrying this TCR beta chain has more than one count but fewer than ten. The sample originates from a study of blood T cell repertoires in COVID-19. Study summary: Whether acute or convalescent, the COVID-19 samples came from the United States, Italy and Spain. The analysed material was cDNA or gDNA that came from T cells, B-cell-depleted T cells, or PBMCs.

The CDR3 length is 14 residues. Trimming shortened V by 3 bases and J by 7 bases, and 10 bases separated the two germline ends. Germline lookup yields CDR1 SEHNR and CDR2 FQNEAQ (reference sequence). Repertoires were generated with immunoSEQ multiplex PCR, while TCRdb's copy carries only in-frame clones and drops some. The data contain a few hundred thousand clones, around 84% of them singletons. The J gene is TRBJ1-6, the V gene TRBV7-9; a weak D match, TRBD1 (5 bases). Material for sequencing was peripheral blood. The TCR originated in a man between 60 and 75 years old with acute or convalescent COVID-19. This CDR3 reads CASSFDSANSPLHF. The CDR3 nucleotides are TGTGCCAGCAGCTTCGACAGCGCCAATTCACCCCTCCACTTT.